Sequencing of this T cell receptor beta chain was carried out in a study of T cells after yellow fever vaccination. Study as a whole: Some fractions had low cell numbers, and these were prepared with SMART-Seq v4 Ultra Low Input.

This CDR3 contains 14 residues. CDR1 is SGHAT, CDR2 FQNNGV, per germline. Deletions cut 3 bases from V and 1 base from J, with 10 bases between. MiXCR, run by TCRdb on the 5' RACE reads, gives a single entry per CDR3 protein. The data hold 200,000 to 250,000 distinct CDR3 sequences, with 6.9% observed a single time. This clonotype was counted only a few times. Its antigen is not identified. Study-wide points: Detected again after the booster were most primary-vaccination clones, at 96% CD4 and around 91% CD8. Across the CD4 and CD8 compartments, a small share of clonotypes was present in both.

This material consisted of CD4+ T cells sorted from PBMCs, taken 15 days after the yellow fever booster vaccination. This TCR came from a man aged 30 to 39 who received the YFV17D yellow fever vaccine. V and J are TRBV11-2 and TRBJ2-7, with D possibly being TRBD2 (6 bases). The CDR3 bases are TGTGCCAGCAGCTTTAACCGGGAGTCCTACGAGCAGTACTTC. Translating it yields CASSFNRESYEQYF.